These 5 T cell receptor beta chains came from one sample sequenced in a study of cytomegalovirus exposure and HLA in healthy donors. TCRdb's table, derived via immunoSEQ multiplex PCR, lists solely in-frame clones and lacks some. The table has 150,000 or so clones, roughly nine tenths seen once. The sample comprised PBMCs. These TCRs come from a woman aged 18-29 years in good health and CMV-seropositive.

The chain carries TRBV5-1 and TRBJ1-2; D unclear. CDR3 length: 14 residues. The germline V gene has CDR1 SGHRS and CDR2 YFSETQ. Trimming pared 4 bases from V and 0 bases from J, leaving 10 bases between. CDR3 sequence (DNA): TGCGCCAGCAGCCCACAGTTTCCTAACTATGGCTACACCTTC. Encoded protein: CASSPQFPNYGYTF.

The rearrangement uses TRBV6-6 and TRBJ1-1, with D possibly being TRBD1 (6 bases). The CDR3 spans 14 residues. CDR1 is MNHNY and CDR2 is SVGAGI in the germline V gene (reference sequence). Trimming took off 0 bases at V and 5 bases at J, with 10 bases between the two ends. The CDR3 region is CASSYSQGGTEAFF. CDR3 sequence (DNA): TGTGCCAGCAGTTACTCACAGGGAGGGACTGAAGCTTTCTTT.

The chain joins TRBV13 to TRBJ2-1, with D possibly TRBD2 on 7 matching bases. The ends were cut back, 6 bases at V and 0 bases at J, with 18 bases in the middle. The CDR3 extends over 17 amino acids. Per germline, CDR1 PRHDT and CDR2 FYEKMQ (reference sequence). This chain's CDR3 is CASRYQGGGSSYNEQFF. The CDR3 nucleotides read TGTGCCAGCAGGTATCAAGGGGGGGGAAGCTCCTACAATGAGCAGTTCTTC.

The V and J genes are TRBV5-1 and TRBJ2-2; 8 bases align to TRBD2. J lost 6 bases, V lost 1 base, and 14 bases had no gene match. Looked up from germline, CDR1 is SGHRS and CDR2 is YFSETQ. This CDR3 region has 18 residues. CDR3 coding DNA: TGCGCCAGCAGCTTGATGGCTTCCGGGACTAGGGGGGCCGGGGAGCTGTTTTTT. This encodes CASSLMASGTRGAGELFF.

CDR3 DNA sequence: TGTGCCAGCAGGACTAGCGGGGGGGCGTCCGGGGAGCTGTTTTTT. Protein: CASRTSGGASGELFF. The chain is built from TRBV27 and TRBJ2-2, with 14 nucleotides matching TRBD2. From germline, CDR1 is MNHEY and CDR2 SMNVEV (reference sequence). CDR3 length: 15 residues. V lost 6 bases and J lost 6; bases outside the gene matches: 3.